This TCR beta chain stems from a study of Tregs in tolerant kidney transplant recipients (dated by TCRdb to between 2018 and 2021). As for the study more broadly: TCRbeta sequencing was used in the study to identify donor-specific regulatory T cells before combined kidney and bone marrow transplantation, and the identified cells were then tracked after transplant. In a few healthy controls, several methods of expanding Tregs specific for an allogeneic donor were compared by TCRbeta repertoire sequencing. Here is what the overall study found, with its caveats: The most biologically relevant and donor-specific TCRbeta repertoire appeared to be identified by expanding Tregs with activated donor B cells. The study was limited by small patient numbers, and the findings need validation in larger populations and under other immunosuppression protocols. Although technical replication error seemed to be minimal, the question of biological reproducibility was not addressed directly.

For TCRbeta CDR3 sequencing, genomic DNA from the sorted cells was extracted using the QIAGEN DNeasy Blood and Tissue Kit. High-throughput TCRbeta CDR3 sequencing, which included PCR amplification with bias correction and internal controls, was done commercially through immunoSEQ. The paper's processing steps were these. Unique productive TCRbeta sequences were defined by CDR3 nucleotide sequence where primers matched, otherwise by CDR3 amino acid sequence with Vbeta and Jbeta genes. Sorting error was corrected by removing sequences shared between sorted populations at a frequency ratio of 2:1 or less, and the remaining shared sequences were assigned to the higher population. Sequences were defined as donor-reactive when expanded at least 5-fold in CFSE-low cells versus unstimulated cells and present at a frequency of at least 0.01% in CFSE-low cells. Repertoire divergence was quantified by Jensen-Shannon divergence calculated from the top 100 TCRbeta sequences ranked by frequency. For samples with multiple sequencing runs, sorting error was corrected in each run separately before the runs were combined. In its TCRdb copy, this immuneACCESS table keeps in-frame sequences only and misses some clones. Where compared with another copy, unresolved V genes explain less than half of these, and the others have no known cause. The D gene and trimming were derived from the DNA, and the V and J assignments and clone size from that table. This sample is represented by about 240,000 clones; 80% to 85% of them were singletons. The top ten clones comprise around 0.68% of the sample.

This clone was observed a handful of times. Its antigen is not yet known. The record has no base qualities; no much larger clone is one base away. Unstimulated Tregs (CD4+CD25+CD127-), CD4+ non-Tregs (CD4+CD25-), CD4 and CD8 cells were FACS-sorted from thawed PBMCs. Blood from healthy controls was obtained either as purchased buffy coats or from healthy volunteers. Healthy control blood was processed to PBMCs by Ficoll density gradient and cryopreserved, and patient PBMCs were collected before and after transplant. Sequences were obtained from CD4+ T cells from blood. The TCR sequence derives from a human donor in good health.

The DNA reads as follows: TGTGCCAGCGGTGAGCGTCCCCAAGAGACCCAGTACTTC. Its translation reads: CASGERPQETQYF. The chain is encoded by TRBV6-5 joined to TRBJ2-5, with the D gene too uncertain to name. Looking up the germline V gene yields CDR1 MNHEY and CDR2 SVGAGI. Including cysteine and phenylalanine, the CDR3 has 13 amino acids. Left in the record is the CDR3 DNA by itself, 39 bases read in frame from the first base. At the junction V is shortened by 8 bases and J by 1 base, with 11 bases in between.